Listed below are T cell receptor beta chains from one sample, sequenced in a study of beta chain features in type 1 diabetes. This table comes from immunoSEQ multiplex PCR, and its TCRdb copy is limited to in-frame clones, with some not included. The data contain about 250,000 clones, 13% to 15% of them seen just once; the ten biggest clones take up roughly 0.028%. Source material: naive CD4+ T cells from blood. The source is a woman in her thirties or forties in good health. Each CDR3 is given with its conserved first and last residue. Fields, in order: J gene, D gene, clone size, V gene, CDR3 protein, CDR3 DNA. D genes are given only for firm matches. Not all rows give a size; the values are once, few, many and, for expanded clones, a class.

>TRBJ1-5|-|-|TRBV7-2
CASSSPGWNQPQHF
TGTGCCAGCAGTTCGCCGGGGTGGAATCAGCCCCAGCATTTT
>TRBJ1-2|TRBD1|-|TRBV5-4
CASSGGQGRGYTF
TGTGCCAGCAGCGGTGGACAGGGTCGGGGCTACACCTTC
>TRBJ2-1|-|-|TRBV11-3
CASSFGGRTYNEQFF
TGTGCCAGCAGCTTCGGGGGGCGCACCTACAATGAGCAGTTCTTC
>TRBJ1-6|-|-|TRBV7-8
CASSLFNSPLHF
TGTGCCAGCAGCCTTTTTAATTCACCCCTCCACTTT
>TRBJ2-5|TRBD2|few|TRBV2
CASSDGLEVETQYF
TGTGCCAGCAGTGATGGACTAGAGGTAGAGACCCAGTACTTC
>TRBJ2-7|TRBD2|-|TRBV5-5
CASSRTSGDTYEQYF
TGTGCCAGCAGCAGAACTAGCGGGGACACCTACGAGCAGTACTTC
>TRBJ2-5|-|-|TRBV5-1
CASSLMETGQETQYF
TGCGCCAGCAGCTTGATGGAGACTGGGCAAGAGACCCAGTACTTC
>TRBJ2-3|-|few|TRBV19
CASSKTGGATDTQYF
TGTGCCAGTAGTAAAACGGGCGGGGCAACAGATACGCAGTATTTT
>TRBJ1-2|TRBD1|few|TRBV6-1
CASNGQEFYGYTF
TGTGCCAGCAATGGACAGGAATTCTATGGCTACACCTTC
>TRBJ1-1|TRBD1|few|TRBV6-6
CASTSTAQGVNTEAFF
TGTGCCAGCACCTCTACAGCTCAGGGGGTGAACACTGAAGCTTTCTTT
>TRBJ2-7|-|few|TRBV25-1
CASRKDGRSYEQYF
TGTGCCAGCAGGAAAGATGGGAGAAGCTACGAGCAGTACTTC
>TRBJ2-7|TRBD2|few|TRBV27
CASSWGGVGEQYF
TGTGCCAGCAGTTGGGGGGGGGTAGGCGAGCAGTACTTC
>TRBJ2-1|TRBD1|few|TRBV9
CASSVAVPGGQGSGEQFF
TGTGCCAGCAGCGTAGCAGTCCCAGGGGGCCAGGGTTCTGGTGAGCAGTTCTTC
>TRBJ2-1|-|-|TRBV6-5
CASSRDNSYNEQFF
TGTGCCAGCAGCAGGGACAACTCCTACAATGAGCAGTTCTTC
>TRBJ2-7|TRBD2|few|TRBV6-5
CASSYSEGTSVEQYF
TGTGCCAGCAGTTACTCCGAGGGCACTAGCGTCGAGCAGTACTTC
>TRBJ1-2|TRBD1|few|TRBV7-8
CASSFTRTGEGYGYTF
TGTGCCAGCAGCTTCACTCGGACAGGGGAGGGATATGGCTACACCTTC
>TRBJ2-2|-|-|TRBV5-4
CASSLPGVIRTGELFF
TGTGCCAGCAGCCTGCCGGGGGTAATAAGGACCGGGGAGCTGTTTTTT
>TRBJ2-2|-|few|TRBV23-1
CASSQSRYSRELFF
TGCGCCAGCAGTCAATCGAGGTATAGTCGAGAGCTGTTTTTT
>TRBJ1-2|TRBD1|-|TRBV4-1
CASSQAAGGDGYTF
TGCGCCAGCAGCCAAGCGGCAGGGGGCGACGGCTACACCTTC
>TRBJ2-7|-|-|TRBV11-2
CASSSRLSRSYEQYF
TGTGCCAGCAGCTCACGACTCTCACGTTCCTACGAGCAGTACTTC
>TRBJ2-1|-|-|TRBV6-1
CASGGHSSYNEQFF
TGTGCCAGCGGGGGCCACAGCTCCTACAATGAGCAGTTCTTC
>TRBJ2-7|-|-|TRBV6-5
CASRSTFGGNYEQYF
TGTGCCAGCAGATCCACGTTTGGGGGGAACTACGAGCAGTACTTC
>TRBJ2-3|TRBD1|few|TRBV5-1
CASSVGQGGPDTQYF
TGCGCCAGCAGCGTGGGACAGGGGGGGCCAGATACGCAGTATTTT
>TRBJ2-7|-|-|TRBV6-5
CASSSRAYEQYF
TGTGCCAGCAGTTCGAGAGCCTACGAGCAGTACTTC
>TRBJ2-7|-|once|TRBV7-9
CASSPSKGLNEQYF
TGTGCCAGCAGCCCGTCCAAGGGGCTCAACGAGCAGTACTTC
>TRBJ1-5|TRBD1|few|TRBV6-1
CASSDRGIQPQHF
TGTGCCAGCAGTGACAGGGGGATTCAGCCCCAGCATTTT
>TRBJ1-4|-|few|TRBV9
CASSVGGVNEKLFF
TGTGCCAGCAGCGTAGGTGGAGTCAATGAAAAACTGTTTTTT
>TRBJ1-5|-|-|TRBV4-3
CASSQVVGGGQPQHF
TGCGCCAGCAGCCAAGTGGTGGGAGGGGGTCAGCCCCAGCATTTT
>TRBJ1-1|-|few|TRBV10-3
CAISARENTEAFF
TGTGCCATCAGTGCACGGGAGAACACTGAAGCTTTCTTT
>TRBJ2-3|-|-|TRBV4-1
CASSQEEASTDTQYF
TGCGCCAGCAGCCAAGAAGAGGCCTCGACAGATACGCAGTATTTT
>TRBJ2-7|TRBD1|-|TRBV5-1
CASSPGTGGSEQYF
TGCGCCAGCAGCCCCGGGACAGGGGGAAGCGAGCAGTACTTC
>TRBJ1-5|TRBD1|-|TRBV2
CASSNYRGGNQPQHF
TGTGCCAGCTCGAATTACAGGGGCGGCAATCAGCCCCAGCATTTT
>TRBJ1-4|-|few|TRBV5-1
CASSREPGPATNEKLFF
TGCGCCAGCAGCAGGGAGCCTGGACCCGCAACTAATGAAAAACTGTTTTTT
>TRBJ1-6|-|-|TRBV7-2
CASSPASSYNSPLHF
TGTGCCAGCAGCCCCGCCAGCTCCTATAATTCACCCCTCCACTTT
>TRBJ2-3|-|-|TRBV19
CASSRVHSTDTQYF
TGTGCCAGCAGCCGGGTCCATAGCACAGATACGCAGTATTTT
>TRBJ1-1|-|few|TRBV5-1
CASSLERGGNTEAFF
TGCGCCAGCAGCTTGGAACGGGGTGGGAACACTGAAGCTTTCTTT
>TRBJ2-5|-|few|TRBV5-1
CASSLAPGEVETQYF
TGCGCCAGCAGCTTAGCGCCCGGTGAGGTGGAGACCCAGTACTTC
>TRBJ1-5|-|few|TRBV28
CASSLGQNQPQHF
TGTGCCAGCAGTTTGGGGCAGAATCAGCCCCAGCATTTT
>TRBJ1-4|TRBD1|few|TRBV7-9
CASSSYGTENEKLFF
TGTGCCAGCAGCTCATACGGGACAGAAAATGAAAAACTGTTTTTT
>TRBJ1-2|-|few|TRBV6-5
CASTQTMDYGYTF
TGTGCCAGCACACAGACTATGGACTATGGCTACACCTTC
>TRBJ1-2|-|few|TRBV7-9
CASSLAGSKGYTF
TGTGCCAGCAGCTTAGCGGGCTCAAAAGGCTACACCTTC
>TRBJ2-7|TRBD2|-|TRBV4-1
CASSPSGGAGAYEQYF
TGCGCCAGCAGCCCTTCGGGAGGGGCAGGAGCGTACGAGCAGTACTTC
>TRBJ2-7|-|-|TRBV2
CASTEVEFYEQYF
TGTGCCAGCACTGAGGTTGAGTTTTACGAGCAGTACTTC
>TRBJ2-7|-|few|TRBV7-9
CASSSPRFSYEQYF
TGTGCCAGCAGCTCCCCCAGGTTTTCCTACGAGCAGTACTTC
>TRBJ2-7|-|few|TRBV11-2
CASSLDTWPRLYEQYF
TGTGCCAGCAGCTTAGATACGTGGCCAAGACTCTACGAGCAGTACTTC
>TRBJ2-3|-|-|TRBV7-6
CASSSADTQYF
TGTGCCAGCAGCTCGGCAGATACGCAGTATTTT
>TRBJ1-5|-|few|TRBV7-6
CASSPGEGGARNQPQHF
TGTGCCAGCAGCCCAGGCGAAGGGGGAGCAAGAAATCAGCCCCAGCATTTT
>TRBJ1-2|TRBD1|-|TRBV7-8
CASSFGDSHYGYTF
TGTGCCAGCAGCTTCGGGGACAGCCACTATGGCTACACCTTC
>TRBJ2-7|-|few|TRBV18
CASSPGGNYEQYF
TGTGCCAGCTCCCCCGGGGGAAATTACGAGCAGTACTTC
>TRBJ1-5|TRBD1|-|TRBV18
CASSPGTGSTRGQPQHF
TGTGCCAGCTCACCCGGGACAGGGTCGACGCGCGGTCAGCCCCAGCATTTT
>TRBJ1-2|TRBD1|-|TRBV2
CASSVLDRADYGYTF
TGTGCCAGCAGCGTACTGGACAGGGCGGACTATGGCTACACCTTC
>TRBJ2-7|-|few|TRBV29-1
CSVKQGSYEQYF
TGCAGCGTTAAACAGGGTTCCTACGAGCAGTACTTC
>TRBJ2-3|-|-|TRBV7-6
CASSLASDTQYF
TGTGCCAGCAGCTTAGCGTCGGATACGCAGTATTTT
>TRBJ2-5|TRBD1|-|TRBV6-5
CASTPFGTAQETQYF
TGTGCCAGCACTCCTTTCGGGACAGCCCAAGAGACCCAGTACTTC
>TRBJ2-3|TRBD2|few|TRBV6-6
CASRSSGGVYTDTQYF
TGTGCCAGCAGAAGTAGCGGGGGGGTCTACACAGATACGCAGTATTTT